This TCR beta chain comes out of a study of post-analysis software for immune sequencing data. Study conclusions and caveats: Relative to controls, patients with multiple sclerosis showed significantly lower normalized Chao1 diversity. Under the F measure, samples that were prepared in one batch clustered strongly together.

This clonotype showed up just a few times. Its matching antigen is unknown. CDR1 is DFQATT and CDR2 is SNEGSKA in the germline V gene (reference sequence). The CDR3 is 15 residues long. V lost 3 bases and J 5 bases, leaving 19 bases between the germline ends. Included in the TCR beta cDNA libraries were unique molecular identifiers. Yield was some 540,000 cDNA molecules from 1 to 10 million T cells. TCRdb analysed the PCR reads with MiXCR anew, one entry per CDR3 protein. The data hold some 160,000 distinct CDR3 sequences, with around 36% observed a single time. The input for sequencing was blood, taken after autologous hematopoietic stem cell transplantation. The chain is built from TRBV20-1 and TRBJ2-5; no firm D call. This sequence was found in a girl between 5 and 17 years old with multiple sclerosis. CDR3 residues: CSASRDGATQETQYF. The CDR3 DNA reads as TGCAGTGCTAGTAGAGATGGCGCTACCCAGGAGACCCAGTACTTC.